This TCR beta chain originates from a study of blood T cell repertoires in COVID-19. Background on the study: The samples span acute and convalescent COVID-19 from the United States, Italy and Spain. Sample material is recorded as cDNA or gDNA derived from T cells, B-cell-depleted T cells, or PBMCs.

In the original workflow: It was from reference gene primer amplification that nucleated cell counts were estimated. The data were produced by immunoSEQ multiplex PCR, yet TCRdb's version contains in-frame clones alone and is incomplete. From that table come the V and J calls and clone size; the DNA was used to work out D and trimming. This table has approximately 61,000 clones, approximately 79% appearing once. The CDR3 totals 13 residues. The ends were cut back, 6 bases at V and 3 bases at J, with 9 bases in the middle. Germline V gene data show CDR1 as MNHEY and CDR2 as SVGAGI. The chain is built from TRBV6-5 and TRBJ1-5; D is undetermined. The TCR sequence derives from a woman in her seventies with acute or convalescent COVID-19. Sequencing was carried out using peripheral blood. In nucleotides, the CDR3 is TGTGCCAGCAGGCGGACTTTCAATCAGCCCCAGCATTTT. Translation gives CASRRTFNQPQHF.